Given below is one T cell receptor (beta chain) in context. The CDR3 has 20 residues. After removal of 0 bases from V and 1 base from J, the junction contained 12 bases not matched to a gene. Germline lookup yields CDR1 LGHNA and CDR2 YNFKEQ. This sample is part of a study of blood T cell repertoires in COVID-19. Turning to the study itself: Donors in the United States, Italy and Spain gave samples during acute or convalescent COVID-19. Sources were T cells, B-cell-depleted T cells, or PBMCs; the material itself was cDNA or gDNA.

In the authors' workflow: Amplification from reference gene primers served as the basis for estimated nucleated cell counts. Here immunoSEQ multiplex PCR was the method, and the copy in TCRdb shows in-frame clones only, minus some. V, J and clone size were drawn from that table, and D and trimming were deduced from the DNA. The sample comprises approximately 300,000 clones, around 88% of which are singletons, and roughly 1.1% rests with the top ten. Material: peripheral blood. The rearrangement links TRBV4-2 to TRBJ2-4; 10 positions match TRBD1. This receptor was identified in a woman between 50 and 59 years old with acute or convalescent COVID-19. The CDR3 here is CASSQEWDRGSWGAKNIQYF. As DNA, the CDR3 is TGTGCCAGCAGCCAAGAATGGGACAGGGGTTCGTGGGGGGCCAAAAACATTCAGTACTTC.